Listed below are T cell receptor beta chains from one sample, sequenced in a study of T cells in Graves' hyperthyroidism and ophthalmopathy. TCRdb itself ran the multiplex PCR reads through MiXCR, one entry per CDR3 protein. The sample has 300,000 or so distinct CDR3 sequences; around a fifth are singletons. Sequencing input: blood. The receptors stem from a woman between 45 and 60 years old with Graves' hyperthyroidism. Each CDR3 is given with its conserved first and last residue. A D gene is named only where the DNA matches it firmly. Only some rows state a clone size, as once, few, many or a class for expanded clones.

D	J	size	V	DNA	CDR3
TRBD1	TRBJ1-2	few	TRBV27	TGTGCCAGCAGTTTATTTTCTCCCGGGACAGGGGTTTATGGCTACACCTTC	CASSLFSPGTGVYGYTF
TRBD1	TRBJ2-3	many	TRBV14	TGTGCCAGCAGCCAAGTTTTCGGGCAGGGGGAGGATACGCAGTATTTT	CASSQVFGQGEDTQYF
NA	TRBJ2-7	many	TRBV5-1	TGCGCCAGCAGCGCGACAGGCTACGAGCAGTACTTC	CASSATGYEQYF
NA	TRBJ1-2	few	TRBV3-1	TGTGCCAGCAGCCAAACGCCGGGGGGGGTAAGCTATGGCTACACCTTC	CASSQTPGGVSYGYTF
TRBD2	TRBJ2-1	NA	TRBV19	TGTGCCAGTAGTTCTAACGGGCGGGGGATTGATGAGCAGTTCTTC	CASSSNGRGIDEQFF
NA	TRBJ2-5	many	TRBV5-6	TGTGCCAGCAGCTCCCTGACTAGGAGAGGTGGAGAGACCCAGTACTTC	CASSSLTRRGGETQYF
TRBD1	TRBJ1-4	few	TRBV28	TGTGCCAGCAGTGCGGGGACAGGGGGAAACGAAAAACTGTTTTTT	CASSAGTGGNEKLFF
NA	TRBJ2-1	NA	TRBV24-1	TGTGCCACCAGTGATCCGGGACTTGAAGACAATGAGCAGTTCTTC	CATSDPGLEDNEQFF
NA	TRBJ1-1	NA	TRBV18	TGTGCCAGCTCACTCAACATAAAAACAGCTACAAACACTGAAGCTTTCTTT	CASSLNIKTATNTEAFF
NA	TRBJ2-7	many	TRBV30	TGTGCCTGGATGGCAGGGACCTACGAGCAGTACTTC	CAWMAGTYEQYF
TRBD2	TRBJ2-7	many	TRBV13	TGTGCCAGCAGCTCCGAGACTAGCGGGAGGGCCAAGTCCTACGAGCAGTACTTC	CASSSETSGRAKSYEQYF
TRBD2	TRBJ2-7	few	TRBV5-1	TGCGCCAGCAGCCCGGGGGGACTAGCGGGAGATGGGTACGAGCAGTACTTC	CASSPGGLAGDGYEQYF
NA	TRBJ1-1	many	TRBV5-5	TGTGCCAGCAGCTTTGGACCGGACACTGAAGCTTTCTTT	CASSFGPDTEAFF
NA	TRBJ2-6	NA	TRBV9	TGTGCCAGCAGCCCGGGACACCGCACCTCTGGGGCCAACGTCCTGACTTTC	CASSPGHRTSGANVLTF
NA	TRBJ1-2	many	TRBV4-1	TGCGCCAGCAGCCAAGTCCCCCCCCCAGCTCTGGGCTACACCTTC	CASSQVPPPALGYTF
TRBD2	TRBJ2-7	NA	TRBV11-2	TGTGCCAGCAGCCGACTAGCGGGAGGGATCTACGAGCAGTACTTC	CASSRLAGGIYEQYF
NA	TRBJ2-3	many	TRBV20-1	TGCAGTGCTAGAGATTCGGCTCGGACAGATACGCAGTATTTT	CSARDSARTDTQYF
TRBD2	TRBJ2-5	NA	TRBV5-1	TGCGCCAGCAGCGGGGGACTAGCGGGAGTTACAGAGACCCAGTACTTC	CASSGGLAGVTETQYF
TRBD1	TRBJ1-5	NA	TRBV6-1	TGTGCCAGCAAGTCGGACAGGGGATCCCAGCCCCAGCATTTT	CASKSDRGSQPQHF
TRBD2	TRBJ2-2	NA	TRBV15	TGTGCCACCAGCAGAGAGGAGCGGGGGGTGGAGCTGTTTTTT	CATSREERGVELFF